The rows below give T cell receptor beta chains drawn from one sample of a study of blood T cells in healthy people across ages. TCRdb ran MiXCR on the 5' RACE reads and lists one entry per CDR3 protein. This sample yields approximately 850,000 distinct CDR3 sequences, of which roughly 44% are seen a single time; around 21% belongs to the top ten. Sample: blood. The receptors here all came from a man in his sixties in good health. CDR3s include the opening cysteine and the closing phenylalanine or tryptophan. D genes are given only for firm matches. Clone size appears in some rows only: once, few, many, or a class for an expanded clone.

j_call clone_size d_call v_call cdr3_aa cdr3_nt
TRBJ2-7 NA NA TRBV6-2/TRBV6-3 CASSSPPRGTYEQYF TGTGCCAGCAGTTCGCCCCCGCGGGGTACCTACGAGCAGTACTTC
TRBJ2-3 NA TRBD2 TRBV12-3/TRBV12-4 CASSLTAGGPITDTQYF TGTGCCAGCAGTTTAACGGCGGGGGGGCCGATAACAGATACGCAGTATTTT
TRBJ2-7 many TRBD1 TRBV24-1 CATGQGDTYEQYF TGTGCCACCGGTCAGGGGGACACCTACGAGCAGTACTTC
TRBJ2-7 NA TRBD2 TRBV11-2 CASSRGLGGSYNEQYF TGTGCCAGCAGTAGAGGACTAGGAGGGTCCTATAATGAGCAGTACTTC
TRBJ2-3 few TRBD2 TRBV11-2 CASSPGGVDGISTDTQYF TGTGCCAGCAGCCCCGGGGGGGTAGACGGAATAAGCACAGATACGCAGTATTTT
TRBJ2-5 few TRBD2 TRBV7-2 CASSPQRLAGGYWETQYF TGTGCCAGCAGCCCTCAAAGACTAGCGGGGGGCTATTGGGAGACCCAGTACTTC
TRBJ2-7 NA TRBD2 TRBV5-5 CASSPQGLASSYEQYF TGTGCCAGCAGCCCGCAGGGACTAGCGTCCTCCTACGAGCAGTACTTC
TRBJ2-3 NA NA TRBV6-5 CASSSPRGGTTDTQYF TGTGCCAGCAGTTCCCCGAGGGGTGGGACAACAGATACGCAGTATTTT
TRBJ1-2 NA TRBD1 TRBV14 CASSRTGVEGYTF TGTGCCAGCAGCAGGACAGGGGTAGAAGGCTACACCTTC
TRBJ2-7 few NA TRBV4-3 CASSQAPKAYEQYF TGCGCCAGCAGCCAAGCTCCCAAGGCCTACGAGCAGTACTTC
TRBJ1-2 NA TRBD1 TRBV5-1 CASSLLSTGVSIDGYTF TGCGCCAGCAGCTTGTTGTCGACAGGGGTCTCGATTGATGGCTACACCTTC
TRBJ1-2 few NA TRBV3-1 CASSQGRQNYGYTF TGTGCCAGCAGCCAAGGTCGGCAGAACTATGGCTACACCTTC
TRBJ2-3 NA TRBD2 TRBV7-9 CASSTRTSGWDTQYF TGTGCCAGCAGCACTCGGACTAGCGGGTGGGATACGCAGTATTTT
TRBJ1-4 once NA TRBV7-2 CASSLTGGSEKLFF TGTGCCAGCAGCTTAACGGGGGGGAGTGAAAAACTGTTTTTT
TRBJ1-4 few NA TRBV6-5 CASSPSGGALEKLFF TGTGCCAGCAGCCCCTCGGGGGGGGCATTGGAAAAACTGTTTTTT
TRBJ2-5 NA NA TRBV20-1 CSARDRLAGGAQETQYF TGCAGTGCTAGAGATCGGCTAGCTGGGGGGGCCCAAGAGACCCAGTACTTC
TRBJ2-3 NA TRBD1 TRBV11-2 CASRDRARTDTQYF TGTGCCAGCAGAGACAGGGCCAGGACAGATACGCAGTATTTT
TRBJ2-1 NA NA TRBV11-2 CASSLVSEGTYNEQFF TGTGCCAGCAGCTTAGTTTCTGAGGGAACCTACAATGAGCAGTTCTTC
TRBJ1-6 NA NA TRBV27 CASSSGLISPLHF TGTGCCAGCAGTTCAGGCCTAATTTCACCCCTCCACTTT
TRBJ2-5 NA NA TRBV6-2/TRBV6-3 CATRDPSSAETQYF TGTGCCACGAGGGACCCATCTTCTGCAGAGACCCAGTACTTC
TRBJ1-1 NA TRBD1 TRBV29-1 CSVEDGTGWLAFF TGCAGCGTTGAAGACGGGACAGGGTGGTTAGCTTTCTTT
TRBJ2-7 NA NA TRBV5-1 CASSLEPLLNEQYF TGCGCCAGTAGCTTGGAGCCGCTCCTGAACGAGCAGTACTTC